These T cell receptor beta chains were read from a single sample in a study of T-cell reconstitution after alpha-beta-depleted transplantation in children. TCRdb analysed the PCR reads with MiXCR anew, one entry per CDR3 protein. The sample contains some 80,000 distinct CDR3 sequences, approximately 18% of which appear only once. This specimen consisted of PBMCs, mostly from graft donor cells, obtained 360 days after TCRalphabeta/CD19-depleted stem cell transplant. The receptors were gathered from a male patient between 2 and 15 years old who had a stem cell transplant for acute lymphoblastic leukemia, so the T cells may come from the graft donor. CDR3s include the opening cysteine and the closing phenylalanine or tryptophan. D genes are given only for firm matches. A row's size may be missing; if present it is once, few, many or a size class.

size: many; V: TRBV4-1; J: TRBJ1-1; D: -; CDR3: CASRTAGGRDTEAFF; DNA: TGCGCCAGCAGGACCGCGGGGGGAAGGGACACTGAAGCTTTCTTT
size: -; V: TRBV19; J: TRBJ2-3; D: -; CDR3: CASSRQPSTDTQYF; DNA: TGTGCCAGTAGTCGACAGCCCAGCACAGATACGCAGTATTTT
size: few; V: TRBV11-2; J: TRBJ2-2; D: -; CDR3: CASSLAPNTGELFF; DNA: TGTGCCAGCAGCTTAGCCCCAAACACCGGGGAGCTGTTTTTT
size: many; V: TRBV5-4; J: TRBJ2-3; D: -; CDR3: CASSLVFHPTDTQYF; DNA: TGTGCCAGCAGCTTGGTGTTCCATCCCACAGATACGCAGTATTTT
size: few; V: TRBV27; J: TRBJ2-1; D: TRBD2; CDR3: CASSLWAPSGTKSSYNEQFF; DNA: TGTGCCAGCAGTTTGTGGGCTCCTAGCGGGACTAAAAGCTCCTACAATGAGCAGTTCTTC
size: -; V: TRBV4-2; J: TRBJ2-1; D: TRBD2; CDR3: CASSQTSAPRDEQFF; DNA: TGTGCCAGCAGCCAGACTAGCGCCCCTAGGGATGAGCAGTTCTTC
size: few; V: TRBV6-1; J: TRBJ1-1; D: -; CDR3: CASKIGGMNTEAFF; DNA: TGTGCCAGCAAGATCGGCGGCATGAACACTGAAGCTTTCTTT
size: -; V: TRBV6-6; J: TRBJ2-7; D: -; CDR3: CASRFGLKGYF; DNA: TGTGCCAGCAGGTTCGGGCTCAAAGGGTACTTC
size: few; V: TRBV3-1; J: TRBJ2-6; D: TRBD2; CDR3: CASSFPTSGRWSGANVLTF; DNA: TGTGCCAGCAGCTTCCCGACTAGCGGGAGATGGTCTGGGGCCAACGTCCTGACTTTC
size: -; V: TRBV5-1; J: TRBJ2-1; D: TRBD1; CDR3: CASSMVVGQGQFF; DNA: TGCGCCAGCAGCATGGTAGTCGGACAGGGGCAGTTCTTC
size: few; V: TRBV12-3/TRBV12-4; J: TRBJ2-2; D: -; CDR3: CASSLRETNTGELFF; DNA: TGTGCCAGCAGTTTAAGGGAAACGAACACCGGGGAGCTGTTTTTT
size: -; V: TRBV3-1; J: TRBJ2-5; D: -; CDR3: CASSQGRPQETQYF; DNA: TGTGCCAGCAGCCAGGGACGACCGCAAGAGACCCAGTACTTC
size: few; V: TRBV7-8; J: TRBJ2-3; D: TRBD1; CDR3: CASSLGQGLTDTQYF; DNA: TGTGCCAGCAGCTTAGGACAGGGTTTGACAGATACGCAGTATTTT
size: few; V: TRBV27; J: TRBJ2-1; D: TRBD1; CDR3: CASSTASGGLYNEQFF; DNA: TGTGCCAGCAGCACTGCATCAGGGGGCCTTTACAATGAGCAGTTCTTC
size: -; V: TRBV20-1; J: TRBJ2-1; D: -; CDR3: CSVPTRTSYNEQFF; DNA: TGCAGTGTCCCGACTAGGACCTCCTACAATGAGCAGTTCTTC
size: few; V: TRBV5-1; J: TRBJ2-1; D: -; CDR3: CASSLVQGSYNEQFF; DNA: TGCGCCAGCAGCTTAGTGCAGGGCTCCTACAATGAGCAGTTCTTC
size: -; V: TRBV4-1; J: TRBJ2-7; D: -; CDR3: CASSQDRSGVGEQYF; DNA: TGCGCCAGCAGCCAAGATAGGTCGGGGGTGGGGGAGCAGTACTTC
size: many; V: TRBV4-1; J: TRBJ2-3; D: -; CDR3: CASSLSPTADTQYF; DNA: TGCGCCAGCAGCCTTTCCCCTACAGCGGATACGCAGTATTTT
size: few; V: TRBV15; J: TRBJ2-2; D: TRBD2; CDR3: CATSRATSATGELFF; DNA: TGTGCCACCAGCAGAGCGACTAGCGCCACCGGGGAGCTGTTTTTT
size: -; V: TRBV10-2; J: TRBJ1-5; D: -; CDR3: CASSTTGSNQPQHF; DNA: TGCGCCAGCAGTACAACAGGCTCCAATCAGCCCCAGCATTTT
size: few; V: TRBV5-6; J: TRBJ1-5; D: -; CDR3: CASSLGVANQPQHF; DNA: TGTGCCAGCAGCTTGGGTGTTGCGAATCAGCCCCAGCATTTT
size: few; V: TRBV5-4; J: TRBJ2-1; D: -; CDR3: CASSPTHRSSYNEQFF; DNA: TGTGCCAGCAGCCCCACCCATAGGTCCTCCTACAATGAGCAGTTCTTC
size: few; V: TRBV4-1; J: TRBJ2-4; D: TRBD2; CDR3: CASSPGTSGAKNIQYF; DNA: TGCGCCAGCAGCCCGGGGACTAGCGGAGCCAAAAACATTCAGTACTTC
size: few; V: TRBV3-1; J: TRBJ1-1; D: TRBD1; CDR3: CASSQEAATGRTEAFF; DNA: TGTGCCAGCAGCCAAGAAGCCGCGACAGGGAGGACTGAAGCTTTCTTT
size: once; V: TRBV7-9; J: TRBJ2-3; D: -; CDR3: CASSFLSTVTDTQYF; DNA: TGTGCCAGCAGCTTCCTTAGCACAGTCACAGATACGCAGTATTTT
size: -; V: TRBV29-1; J: TRBJ1-3; D: -; CDR3: CSVHTANSGNTIYF; DNA: TGCAGCGTTCACACTGCCAACTCTGGAAACACCATATATTTT
size: -; V: TRBV4-1; J: TRBJ1-5; D: -; CDR3: CASSQVQVNQPQHF; DNA: TGCGCCAGCAGCCAAGTGCAGGTTAATCAGCCCCAGCATTTT
size: few; V: TRBV20-1; J: TRBJ2-7; D: -; CDR3: CSARDTALYEQYF; DNA: TGCAGTGCTAGAGACACGGCCCTCTACGAGCAGTACTTC
size: few; V: TRBV5-1; J: TRBJ2-5; D: TRBD2; CDR3: CASSLAPTTSGRATRYF; DNA: TGCGCCAGCAGCTTGGCGCCTACGACTAGCGGGAGGGCCACGCGCTACTTC
size: -; V: TRBV3-1; J: TRBJ1-1; D: -; CDR3: CASSQEGWEATFGTEAFF; DNA: TGTGCCAGCAGCCAAGAAGGATGGGAGGCAACCTTTGGCACTGAAGCTTTCTTT
size: -; V: TRBV5-1; J: TRBJ2-1; D: -; CDR3: CASRRSNEQFF; DNA: TGCGCCAGCAGACGGAGCAATGAGCAGTTCTTC
size: -; V: TRBV3-1; J: TRBJ2-6; D: -; CDR3: CASSQGWRGIGANVLTF; DNA: TGTGCCAGCAGCCAAGGGTGGAGGGGGATCGGGGCCAACGTCCTGACTTTC
size: many; V: TRBV29-1; J: TRBJ1-2; D: -; CDR3: CSVDVQVWNYGYTF; DNA: TGCAGCGTTGATGTACAGGTCTGGAACTATGGCTACACCTTC
size: few; V: TRBV5-1; J: TRBJ2-7; D: -; CDR3: CASSLVRTGTYEQYF; DNA: TGCGCCAGCAGCTTGGTTCGCACTGGCACCTACGAGCAGTACTTC
size: few; V: TRBV5-1; J: TRBJ2-7; D: -; CDR3: CASSVGLLPGYEQYF; DNA: TGCGCCAGCAGCGTCGGACTTTTACCAGGCTACGAGCAGTACTTC
size: many; V: TRBV5-1; J: TRBJ2-4; D: -; CDR3: CASSLGPHSRQTAKNIQYF; DNA: TGCGCCAGCAGCTTGGGACCCCATTCCAGGCAGACGGCCAAAAACATTCAGTACTTC
size: few; V: TRBV6-5; J: TRBJ2-7; D: -; CDR3: CASSYDGYEQYF; DNA: TGTGCCAGCAGTTACGACGGCTACGAGCAGTACTTC
size: -; V: TRBV6-5; J: TRBJ2-7; D: -; CDR3: CASSYSGAPYEQYF; DNA: TGTGCCAGCAGTTACTCAGGGGCTCCCTACGAGCAGTACTTC
size: -; V: TRBV6-5; J: TRBJ2-3; D: -; CDR3: CASSSLEGLSTDTQYF; DNA: TGTGCCAGCAGTTCCCTAGAGGGTCTTAGCACAGATACGCAGTATTTT
size: -; V: TRBV10-3; J: TRBJ2-7; D: -; CDR3: CAVLQGLSYEQYF; DNA: TGTGCCGTCCTACAGGGCCTCTCCTACGAGCAGTACTTC
size: few; V: TRBV5-1; J: TRBJ2-1; D: TRBD2; CDR3: CASSPLAGGPRYNEQFF; DNA: TGCGCCAGCAGCCCTTTAGCGGGAGGGCCGCGGTACAATGAGCAGTTCTTC
size: -; V: TRBV12-3/TRBV12-4; J: TRBJ1-2; D: -; CDR3: CASSLNSNYGYTF; DNA: TGTGCCAGCAGTTTGAACAGTAACTATGGCTACACCTTC
size: -; V: TRBV12-3/TRBV12-4; J: TRBJ2-5; D: -; CDR3: CASSLAWVGETQYF; DNA: TGTGCCAGCAGTTTAGCTTGGGTTGGGGAGACCCAGTACTTC
size: few; V: TRBV15; J: TRBJ2-7; D: -; CDR3: CATSRGGQTYEQYF; DNA: TGTGCCACCAGCAGGGGGGGACAGACCTACGAGCAGTACTTC
size: -; V: TRBV7-8; J: TRBJ2-7; D: TRBD2; CDR3: CASSLAGLARVASNYEQYF; DNA: TGTGCCAGCAGCTTAGCGGGACTAGCGAGGGTAGCCTCAAACTACGAGCAGTACTTC
size: -; V: TRBV19; J: TRBJ1-1; D: TRBD1; CDR3: CASSISVPGGNTEAFF; DNA: TGTGCCAGTAGTATATCCGTACCAGGGGGGAACACTGAAGCTTTCTTT
size: -; V: TRBV5-1; J: TRBJ1-2; D: -; CDR3: CASSPGNYGYTF; DNA: TGCGCCAGCAGCCCAGGGAACTATGGCTACACCTTC
size: many; V: TRBV6-1; J: TRBJ1-1; D: -; CDR3: CASSAGADENTEAFF; DNA: TGTGCCAGCAGTGCTGGGGCAGATGAGAACACTGAAGCTTTCTTT
size: many; V: TRBV12-3/TRBV12-4; J: TRBJ2-1; D: -; CDR3: CASRAGGSYNEQFF; DNA: TGTGCCAGCAGGGCGGGTGGTTCCTACAATGAGCAGTTCTTC
size: -; V: TRBV27; J: TRBJ2-1; D: TRBD2; CDR3: CASSLSLAGGNEQFF; DNA: TGTGCCAGCAGTTTATCGCTAGCGGGAGGGAATGAGCAGTTCTTC
size: few; V: TRBV7-9; J: TRBJ2-5; D: -; CDR3: CASSLVLMYQETQYF; DNA: TGTGCCAGCAGCTTAGTTCTCATGTACCAAGAGACCCAGTACTTC
size: -; V: TRBV4-1; J: TRBJ2-7; D: -; CDR3: CASSPSRLARPAYEQYF; DNA: TGCGCCAGCAGCCCCAGTAGGTTAGCGCGACCGGCCTACGAGCAGTACTTC